A selection of T cell receptor beta chains follows, all from one sample in a study of PD-L1 blockade in urothelial cancer. TCRdb's copy holds only in-frame clones and misses some; the assay was immunoSEQ multiplex PCR. The sample has 58,000 or so clones, about 76% seen once; the top ten hold roughly 3.5%. Specimen: PBMCs, collected around atezolizumab (anti-PD-L1) treatment. All receptors derive from a man in his 70s with urothelial cancer. Each CDR3 is given with its conserved first and last residue. D genes are given only for firm matches. Expanded clones get a size class; other rows say once, few or many, or leave the size out.

D gene,clone size,J gene,V gene,CDR3 protein,CDR3 DNA
TRBD2,NA,TRBJ2-1,TRBV19,CASSPQAGGPLGQFF,TGTGCCAGTAGTCCTCAAGCGGGAGGGCCACTGGGGCAGTTCTTC
NA,NA,TRBJ1-4,TRBV19,CASSSYRATNEKLFF,TGTGCCAGTAGTTCTTACAGGGCTACTAATGAAAAACTGTTTTTT
NA,NA,TRBJ1-1,TRBV2,CASSPRSGNTEAFF,TGTGCCAGCAGTCCCCGGTCGGGGAACACTGAAGCTTTCTTT
TRBD2,NA,TRBJ2-3,TRBV11-2,CASSLGLAAYTQYF,TGTGCCAGCAGCTTAGGACTAGCTGCTTATACGCAGTATTTT
NA,NA,TRBJ1-1,TRBV4-1,CASRGILRGSEAFF,TGCGCCAGCAGGGGGATCTTGCGAGGGTCCGAAGCTTTCTTT
NA,many,TRBJ2-7,TRBV6-5,CASSIDRGGEQYF,TGTGCCAGCAGTATCGACAGGGGAGGGGAGCAGTACTTC
NA,NA,TRBJ1-1,TRBV29-1,CSVDQGLTEAFF,TGCAGCGTTGACCAGGGATTGACTGAAGCTTTCTTT
NA,NA,TRBJ2-3,TRBV19,CASSIRPTDTQYF,TGTGCCAGTAGTATCAGGCCCACAGATACGCAGTATTTT
NA,once,TRBJ2-1,TRBV5-1,CASSPGLAKGWAYNEQFF,TGCGCCAGCAGCCCGGGGCTAGCGAAGGGATGGGCCTACAATGAGCAGTTCTTC
NA,NA,TRBJ2-3,TRBV21-1,CASSDWNNREDTDTQYF,TGTGCCAGCAGCGATTGGAACAACAGGGAAGACACAGATACGCAGTATTTT
NA,NA,TRBJ2-5,TRBV15,CATSSAGLETQYF,TGTGCCACCAGCAGCGCAGGGCTGGAGACCCAGTACTTC
NA,NA,TRBJ2-5,TRBV15,CATSREGRGVETQYF,TGTGCCACCAGCAGGGAAGGCAGGGGAGTAGAGACCCAGTACTTC
NA,NA,TRBJ2-2,TRBV28,CASMTDVNTGELFF,TGTGCCAGCATGACAGATGTGAACACCGGGGAGCTGTTTTTT
NA,NA,TRBJ1-5,TRBV4-1,CASSHPEGNQPQHF,TGCGCCAGCAGCCACCCAGAGGGCAATCAGCCCCAGCATTTT
TRBD1,NA,TRBJ2-4,TRBV6-5,CASSSGQGLSTQYF,TGTGCCAGCAGTTCCGGACAGGGTCTTTCGACACAGTACTTC
TRBD1,few,TRBJ1-2,TRBV10-3,CAIRSIRTGPNYGYTF,TGTGCCATCAGATCTATCCGGACAGGGCCCAACTATGGCTACACCTTC
TRBD1,few,TRBJ1-2,TRBV30,CAWTPDRASSYTF,TGTGCCTGGACCCCAGACAGGGCTTCTAGCTACACCTTC
TRBD2,NA,TRBJ2-3,TRBV9,CASSPTIRTSGMRADTQYF,TGTGCCAGCAGCCCGACCATTAGGACTAGCGGGATGAGGGCAGATACGCAGTATTTT
NA,NA,TRBJ2-7,TRBV30,CASMTRLGYEQYF,TGTGCCTCAATGACCAGGCTGGGCTACGAGCAGTACTTC
TRBD1,NA,TRBJ1-5,TRBV28,CASSRQGFGNQPQHF,TGTGCCAGCAGTAGACAGGGGTTCGGCAATCAGCCCCAGCATTTT
NA,NA,TRBJ1-5,TRBV7-2,CASSPGSGGNQPQHF,TGTGCCAGCAGCCCTGGGTCAGGGGGCAATCAGCCCCAGCATTTT
NA,NA,TRBJ2-7,TRBV5-3,CARSLVGGRDYEQYF,TGTGCCAGAAGCTTGGTGGGGGGGCGCGACTACGAGCAGTACTTC
TRBD2,NA,TRBJ2-1,TRBV29-1,CSVNRGSSYNEQFF,TGCAGCGTCAATCGCGGGAGCTCCTACAATGAGCAGTTCTTC
NA,NA,TRBJ2-3,TRBV30,CAWSTGLGSTDTQYF,TGTGCCTGGAGTACAGGCCTCGGTAGCACAGATACGCAGTATTTT
NA,NA,TRBJ2-3,TRBV15,CATSRVGLTGQGTDTQYF,TGTGCCACCAGCAGAGTGGGGTTGACAGGACAAGGCACAGATACGCAGTATTTT
TRBD1,NA,TRBJ1-2,TRBV28,CASSRRDSIYGYTF,TGTGCCAGCAGCCGCCGGGACAGCATCTATGGCTACACCTTC
NA,NA,TRBJ2-1,TRBV7-9,CASSLVQGLDEQFF,TGTGCCAGCAGCTTAGTGCAGGGTTTGGATGAGCAGTTCTTC
NA,few,TRBJ2-3,TRBV27,CASSKQLPSTDTQYF,TGTGCCAGCAGTAAACAGCTACCTAGCACAGATACGCAGTATTTT
TRBD1,NA,TRBJ2-7,TRBV28,CASGLGTVSYEQYF,TGTGCCAGCGGGCTCGGGACAGTCTCCTACGAGCAGTACTTC
TRBD1,NA,TRBJ1-3,TRBV25-1,CASSGRGRDTIYF,TGTGCCAGCAGTGGCAGGGGGCGGGACACCATATATTTT
NA,once,TRBJ2-1,TRBV29-1,CSVGGGGILAGSYNEQFF,TGCAGCGTTGGAGGAGGAGGGATTCTAGCCGGGTCCTACAATGAGCAGTTCTTC
TRBD1,NA,TRBJ2-6,TRBV14,CASSHSTGGLFAGANVLTF,TGTGCCAGCAGCCATTCGACAGGGGGCTTGTTTGCAGGGGCCAACGTCCTGACTTTC
TRBD1,few,TRBJ1-4,TRBV10-3,CAISDSGQGFEKLFF,TGTGCCATCAGTGATTCGGGACAGGGATTCGAAAAACTGTTTTTT
NA,few,TRBJ2-2,TRBV6-1,CASKLAPNTGELFF,TGTGCCAGCAAACTAGCACCGAACACCGGGGAGCTGTTTTTT
TRBD2,NA,TRBJ2-7,TRBV7-6,CASSSRTSGSRVEQYF,TGTGCCAGCAGCTCCCGGACTAGCGGGAGTCGGGTCGAGCAGTACTTC
TRBD1,NA,TRBJ2-1,TRBV7-6,CASSLDGQGANEQFF,TGTGCCAGCAGCTTAGATGGACAGGGGGCTAATGAGCAGTTCTTC
NA,once,TRBJ1-2,TRBV28,CASSLDSHYGYTF,TGTGCCAGCAGTTTGGACAGCCACTATGGCTACACCTTC
NA,NA,TRBJ1-3,TRBV30,CAWESSGNTIYF,TGTGCCTGGGAGAGCTCTGGAAACACCATATATTTT
TRBD1,NA,TRBJ2-2,TRBV4-2,CASSLTGGNTGELFF,TGTGCCAGCAGCCTAACAGGGGGAAACACCGGGGAGCTGTTTTTT
TRBD1,NA,TRBJ2-7,TRBV4-2,CASSQTGGSVYEQYF,TGTGCCAGCAGCCAAACAGGGGGATCGGTCTACGAGCAGTACTTC
TRBD2,NA,TRBJ2-1,TRBV10-2,CASSMVAGDNEQFF,TGCGCCAGCAGTATGGTAGCGGGAGACAATGAGCAGTTCTTC
NA,NA,TRBJ2-3,TRBV2,CASSELLADTQYF,TGTGCCAGCAGTGAACTCCTTGCAGATACGCAGTATTTT
TRBD2,few,TRBJ2-1,TRBV19,CASGGTSGGSSYNEQFF,TGTGCCAGTGGCGGGACTAGCGGGGGGAGCTCCTACAATGAGCAGTTCTTC